The 27 T cell receptor beta chains in this list originate from one sample, sequenced in a study of T cells in Graves' hyperthyroidism and ophthalmopathy. The source material, RNA transcripts, was used to amplify TCR beta CDR3 regions. When the TCR CDR3 underwent first-round RT-PCR, the HTBI primer set was used. One entry per CDR3 protein, called by TCRdb with MiXCR from the multiplex PCR reads. The sample lists about 740,000 distinct CDR3 sequences, about 15% seen once, with more than 8.5% in the top ten. Material: blood. The receptors originated from a woman between 18 and 29 years old with Graves' hyperthyroidism.

The sample holds a few counts of this clonotype. This chain links TRBV25-1 with TRBJ2-3; D not certain. Looked up from germline, CDR1 is MGHDK and CDR2 is SYGVNS. The germline V and J ends were trimmed by 7 bases and 5 bases, with 19 bases remaining between them. This CDR3 region has 15 residues. CDR3 DNA: TGTGCCAGCACCGGTCTTAACGGATTTGGAGATACGCAGTATTTT. Translated: CASTGLNGFGDTQYF.

The chain links TRBV20-1 to TRBJ2-1; D may be TRBD1 (6 bases). CDR1 is DFQATT and CDR2 is SNEGSKA in the germline V gene (reference sequence). Trimming took 0 bases from V and 4 from J, leaving 16 bases between them. The CDR3 extends over 16 amino acids. In nucleotides, the CDR3 is TGCAGTGCTAGAGATCAGGGGACACCTTTATACAATGAGCAGTTCTTC. Its translation is CSARDQGTPLYNEQFF.

The table lists this clonotype with many counts. The J gene is TRBJ2-7, the V gene TRBV7-9; D is perhaps TRBD1 or TRBD2 (5 bases each). Looked up from germline, CDR1 is SEHNR and CDR2 is FQNEAQ (reference sequence). V dropped 5 bases and J dropped 3 bases, with 14 bases sitting between them. CDR3 length: 14 amino acids. The CDR3: CASSPPGDRYEQYF. The DNA of the CDR3 is TGTGCCAGCAGCCCCCCTGGGGACCGCTACGAGCAGTACTTC. The entire variable domain, with the rest obtained from reference TRBV7-9 and TRBJ2-7, is as follows: DTGVSQNPRHKITKRGQNVTFRCDPISEHNRLYWYRQTLGQGPEFLTYFQNEAQLEKSRLLSDRFSAERPKGSFSTLEIQRTEQGDSAMYLCASSPPGDRYEQYFGPGTRLTVT.

This clonotype was found a few times. The chain uses TRBV9 and TRBJ2-1; D is possibly TRBD2 (7 bases). The germline gives CDR1 SGDLS, CDR2 YYNGEE. Deletions cut 4 bases from V and 4 bases from J, with 21 bases between. This CDR3 is 17 amino acids long. DNA of the CDR3: TGTGCCAGCAGCCCCATAGGGGGGGCGGGGGTTTACAATGAGCAGTTCTTC. As protein: CASSPIGGAGVYNEQFF.

This clonotype was observed a handful of times. The V and J genes are TRBV20-1 and TRBJ2-7; 7 positions agree with TRBD1. V trimming: 0 bases; J trimming: 2 bases; junction bases outside the gene matches: 4. The germline CDR1 and CDR2 sequences are DFQATT and SNEGSKA (reference sequence). CDR3 length: 14 amino acids. In DNA form, the CDR3 reads TGCAGTGCTAGAGACGACAGGGAACCCTACGAGCAGTACTTC. Translating it yields CSARDDREPYEQYF.

This clonotype showed up many times. This chain uses TRBV12-3 or TRBV12-4 with TRBJ2-5; 8 positions match TRBD1. V trimming: 5 bases; J trimming: 1 base; junction bases outside the gene matches: 18. The CDR3 is 19 amino acids. The CDR3 region is CASSLHRTGRKEGQETQYF. Here the CDR3 DNA reads TGTGCCAGCAGTCTCCATAGGACAGGGAGGAAAGAAGGCCAAGAGACCCAGTACTTC.

The chain is built from TRBV9 and TRBJ2-5; D is tentatively TRBD1 or TRBD2 (8 bases each). V was pared by 0 bases and J by 1 base, with 28 bases between. The CDR3 contains 21 residues. Germline CDR1 reads SGDLS; CDR2 reads YYNGEE. The CDR3 loop is CASSVATSGGRLTSGQETQYF. Written as DNA, the CDR3 is TGTGCCAGCAGCGTAGCTACGTCAGGGGGCAGACTAACTAGCGGCCAAGAGACCCAGTACTTC.

This clonotype came up a few times. V gene TRBV6-2 or TRBV6-3 combines with J gene TRBJ2-7; TRBD2 matches 7 bases. The V and J ends lost 2 bases and 3 bases, in that order; junction bases with no gene match: 4. This CDR3 spans 14 amino acids. Germline V gene sequence: CDR1 MNHEY, CDR2 SVGEGT. CDR3 loop: CASSYGVAGYEQYF. CDR3 sequence (DNA): TGTGCCAGCAGTTACGGGGTAGCGGGCTACGAGCAGTACTTC.

The chain couples TRBV7-9 to TRBJ2-3, with 8 bases matching TRBD2. Trimming cost V 3 bases and J 6 bases; bases outside gene matches: 8. Germline lookup yields CDR1 SEHNR and CDR2 FQNEAQ (reference sequence). This CDR3 comprises 15 residues. CDR3 nucleotide sequence: TGTGCCAGCAGCTTTACTCAGCGGGAGTCGGATACGCAGTATTTT. This sequence encodes CASSFTQRESDTQYF.

This clonotype was picked up a small number of times. This chain links TRBV18 with TRBJ1-1; D unclear. Germline V gene sequence: CDR1 KGHSH, CDR2 LQKENI. Trimming shortened V by 7 bases and J by 1 base, and 10 bases separated the two germline ends. The CDR3 extends over 13 amino acids. The CDR3 DNA reads as TGTGCCAGCTTCACAGACCGGAACACTGAAGCTTTCTTT. This translates into CASFTDRNTEAFF.

This clonotype was picked up many times. The genes are TRBV7-2 and TRBJ2-1; D possibly corresponds to TRBD2 (5 bases). The germline gives CDR1 SGHTA, CDR2 FQGNSA. The CDR3 is 14 residues long. V was cut by 5 bases and J by 9 bases, with 17 bases left in between. This chain's CDR3 is CASSPSGVYGEQFF. The CDR3 region has the DNA TGTGCCAGCAGCCCTTCCGGGGTCTACGGTGAGCAGTTCTTC.

Many counts were recorded for this clonotype. CDR3 DNA: TGTGCCAGCAGTTTTCCCCGTTACAGGGGGCCAAGTGATCAGCCCCAGCATTTT. Encoded protein: CASSFPRYRGPSDQPQHF. The rearrangement joins TRBV28 to TRBJ1-5; 9 nucleotides match TRBD1. In germline, CDR1 is MDHEN, CDR2 SYDVKM. This CDR3 is 18 amino acids long. V trimming: 3 bases; J trimming: 5 bases; junction bases outside the gene matches: 14.

This clonotype came up a few times. The chain joins TRBV24-1 to TRBJ2-7; 9 nucleotides match TRBD2. The CDR3 has 15 amino acids. Germline V gives CDR1 KGHDR, CDR2 SFDVKD. V shed 4 bases, J shed 5 bases, and the junction held 8 bases outside the gene matches. This chain's CDR3 is CATSDTPGTSNEQYF. CDR3 bases: TGTGCCACCAGTGACACCCCCGGGACTAGCAACGAGCAGTACTTC.

This clonotype was observed a handful of times. The chain has TRBV4-3 and TRBJ2-2; TRBD2 agrees at 11 bases. Germline V CDR1 and CDR2: LGHNA, YSLEER. The CDR3 contains 17 residues. After removal of 1 base from V and 5 bases from J, the junction contained 6 bases not matched to a gene. CDR3 in DNA: TGCGCCAGCAGCCAAGGACTAGCGGGACCAGGGACCGGGGAGCTGTTTTTT. This translates into CASSQGLAGPGTGELFF.

Comments on this clonotype: A much larger clonotype is one base distant, so this may be a read error. The chain recombines TRBV9 with TRBJ1-1; perhaps TRBD1 as D (6 bases). The V end lost 3 bases, the J end lost 5 bases, and 8 bases lay between the germline ends. The CDR3 extends over 12 amino acids. The germline V gene has CDR1 SGDLS and CDR2 YYNGEE. CDR3: CASSAGETEAFF. The CDR3 coding sequence is TGTGCCAGCAGCGCAGGGGAAACTGAAGCTTTCTTT.

This clonotype appeared once. The V and J genes are TRBV6-1 and TRBJ1-6; the match to TRBD1 covers 10 bases. V lost 5 bases, J lost 5 bases, and 6 bases stayed unmatched. The CDR3 has 16 residues. CDR1 is MNHNS and CDR2 is SASEGT in the germline V gene. The CDR3, as DNA: TGTGCCAGCAGTCCCCGGGACAGGGGAAATAATTCACCCCTCCACTTT. Protein sequence: CASSPRDRGNNSPLHF.

This clonotype showed up many times. The chain employs TRBV7-2 and TRBJ1-6; 10 positions match TRBD1. This CDR3 spans 16 amino acids. Trimming at V came to 4 bases and at J to 9 bases, leaving 9 bases not matched to a gene. The V gene's germline CDR1 is SGHTA and CDR2 FQGNSA. The CDR3 loop is CASSSAGTGVRSPLHF. In DNA, the CDR3 is TGTGCCAGCAGCTCGGCGGGGACAGGGGTTCGTTCACCCCTCCACTTT.

In its sample, this clonotype was seen a few times. The rearrangement joins TRBV28 to TRBJ2-4; D possibly corresponds to TRBD2 (5 bases). Germline V lookup: CDR1 MDHEN, CDR2 SYDVKM. Trimming stripped 0 bases from V and 0 bases from J, with 12 bases between. The CDR3 loop spans 17 amino acids. CDR3 sequence reads: CASSLWGAGLAKNIQYF. The CDR3 region has the DNA TGTGCCAGCAGTTTATGGGGTGCAGGACTAGCCAAAAACATTCAGTACTTC.

The chain carries TRBV2 and TRBJ2-7; perhaps TRBD2 as D (5 bases). The CDR3 is 17 amino acids. The V gene's germline CDR1 is SNHLY and CDR2 FYNNEI. V lost 1 base and J lost 5, with 21 bases in between. CDR3 sequence reads: CASSEDPPGVAPNEQYF. The CDR3 region has the DNA TGTGCCAGCAGTGAAGACCCCCCTGGAGTAGCGCCCAACGAGCAGTACTTC. The full variable domain, with the rest looked up from reference TRBV2 and TRBJ2-7, is EPEVTQTPSHQVTQMGQEVILRCVPISNHLYFYWYRQILGQKVEFLVSFYNNEISEKSEIFDDQFSVERPDGSNFTLKIRSTKLEDSAMYFCASSEDPPGVAPNEQYFGPGTRLTVT.

The chain employs TRBV18 and TRBJ2-1, with 8 positions matching TRBD1. With V trimmed by 2 bases and J by 4 bases, 7 bases remained unmatched. The CDR3 covers 16 residues. From germline, CDR1 is KGHSH and CDR2 LQKENI. The CDR3 nucleotides read TGTGCCAGCTCACCATCGGACAGGGAATTATACAATGAGCAGTTCTTC. The encoded protein is CASSPSDRELYNEQFF.

This clonotype appeared many times. This chain uses TRBV7-9 with TRBJ1-1, with D unclear. The CDR3 loop spans 12 amino acids. Germline-derived CDR1 and CDR2 are SEHNR and FQNEAQ (reference sequence). The V end lost 10 bases, the J end lost 7 bases, and 16 bases lay between the germline ends. The CDR3 loop is CATSFSSGEAFF. CDR3 bases: TGTGCCACCTCATTTTCGTCGGGTGAAGCTTTCTTT. The full variable domain, rest sourced from reference TRBV7-9 and TRBJ1-1, is DTGVSQNPRHKITKRGQNVTFRCDPISEHNRLYWYRQTLGQGPEFLTYFQNEAQLEKSRLLSDRFSAERPKGSFSTLEIQRTEQGDSAMYLCATSFSSGEAFFGQGTRLTVV.

This clonotype has a handful of counts. J is TRBJ2-3 and V is TRBV19, with D possibly TRBD1 on 5 matching bases. CDR1 and CDR2 (germline): LNHDA, SQIVND (reference sequence). V lost 6 bases and J lost 2, with 12 bases in between. This CDR3 region has 14 residues. The CDR3 region is CASRSRGFTDTQYF. The CDR3 DNA reads TGTGCCAGTAGGTCAAGGGGCTTCACAGATACGCAGTATTTT. The variable domain in full, completed from reference TRBV19 and TRBJ2-3, reads DGGITQSPKYLFRKEGQNVTLSCEQNLNHDAMYWYRQDPGQGLRLIYYSQIVNDFQKGDIAEGYSVSREKKESFPLTVTSAQKNPTAFYLCASRSRGFTDTQYFGPGTRLTVL.

The table lists this clonotype with a few counts. The rearrangement uses TRBV15 and TRBJ2-3, with D perhaps TRBD1 (6 bases). Germline-derived CDR1 and CDR2 are LNHNV and YYDKDF (reference sequence). Trimming cost V 3 bases and J 1 base, with 8 bases left between them. This CDR3 region has 14 residues. This CDR3 reads CATSSRTGTDTQYF. CDR3 nucleotide sequence: TGTGCCACCAGCAGCCGGACAGGCACAGATACGCAGTATTTT.

The chain uses TRBV7-9 and TRBJ1-2; tentatively, D is TRBD1 (5 bases). Germline CDR1 is SEHNR and CDR2 is FQNEAQ (reference sequence). This CDR3 spans 14 amino acids. V was clipped by 4 bases and J by 4 bases, with 13 bases between them. CDR3 nucleotide sequence: TGTGCCAGCAGCTCAGGTGCGGGGGTCTATGGCTACACCTTC. This translates into CASSSGAGVYGYTF.

This clonotype was observed a handful of times. The J gene is TRBJ1-6, the V gene TRBV7-2; D is perhaps TRBD1 (5 bases). The germline CDR1 and CDR2 sequences are SGHTA and FQGNSA. Trimming cost V 5 bases and J 0 bases, with 23 bases left between them. The CDR3 runs to 20 residues. In DNA form, the CDR3 reads TGTGCCAGCAGCGCCCGAGACGAGTTTAAGGGGAGCTCCTATAATTCACCCCTCCACTTT. Translating gives CASSARDEFKGSSYNSPLHF.

Many counts were recorded for this clonotype. This rearrangement joins TRBV6-1 to TRBJ1-5, with D unresolved. The V and J ends lost 2 bases and 3 bases respectively, with 11 bases between them. Germline CDR1 reads MNHNS; CDR2 reads SASEGT. CDR3 length equals 15 residues. CDR3: CASSEFGRLNQPQHF. The DNA of the CDR3 is TGTGCCAGCAGTGAATTTGGACGGCTCAATCAGCCCCAGCATTTT.

Comments on this clonotype: This may be a read error, as it is one base from a much larger clone. J is TRBJ1-4 and V is TRBV6-2 or TRBV6-3; 7 nucleotides agree with TRBD1. This CDR3 has 14 residues. CDR1 and CDR2 from the germline V gene are MNHEY and SVGEGT. The V and J ends lost 6 bases and 8 bases, in that order; junction bases with no gene match: 9. In DNA form, the CDR3 reads TGTGCCAGCAGAGGAGGGGGCAGAGGAGAAAAACTGTTTTTT. Amino acids: CASRGGGRGEKLFF.